The clone carrying this T cell receptor beta chain was seen a handful of times. The antigen is unknown. TCRdb re-analysed the reads in MiXCR, keeping a single row per CDR3 protein. The sample holds about 160,000 distinct CDR3 sequences, roughly 22% seen once. The entry originates in a study of T cell repertoires in cytomegalovirus infection. The V gene lost 5 bases and the J gene lost 7 bases, with 12 bases spanning the gap. The V gene's germline CDR1 is SGHAT and CDR2 FQNNGV. This CDR3 region has 12 residues. This chain connects TRBV11-2 to TRBJ2-7; no reliable D call. The sequenced sample was CD8+ T cells from cultured PBMCs, obtained from culture after CMV antigen stimulation. The clonotype originates from a human donor in good health (CMV status not recorded). Some clones in this sample may be carry-over from other donors' samples. CDR3 coding DNA: TGTGCCAGCAGCCAAGGCCCGTCGGAGCAGTACTTC. It specifies CASSQGPSEQYF.